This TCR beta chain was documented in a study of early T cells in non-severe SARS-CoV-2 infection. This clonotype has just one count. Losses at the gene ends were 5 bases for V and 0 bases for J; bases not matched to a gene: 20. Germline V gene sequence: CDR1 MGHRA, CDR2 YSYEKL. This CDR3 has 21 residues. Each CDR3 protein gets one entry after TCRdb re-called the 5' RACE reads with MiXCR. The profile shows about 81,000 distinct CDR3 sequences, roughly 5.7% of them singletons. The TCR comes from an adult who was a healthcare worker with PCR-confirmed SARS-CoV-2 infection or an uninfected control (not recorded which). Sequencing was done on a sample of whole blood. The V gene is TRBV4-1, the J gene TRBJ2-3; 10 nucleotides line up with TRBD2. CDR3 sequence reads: CASSGSGSKREGLGSTDTQYF. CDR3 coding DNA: TGCGCCAGCAGCGGGAGTGGGTCCAAGCGGGAGGGCCTTGGAAGCACAGATACGCAGTATTTT.